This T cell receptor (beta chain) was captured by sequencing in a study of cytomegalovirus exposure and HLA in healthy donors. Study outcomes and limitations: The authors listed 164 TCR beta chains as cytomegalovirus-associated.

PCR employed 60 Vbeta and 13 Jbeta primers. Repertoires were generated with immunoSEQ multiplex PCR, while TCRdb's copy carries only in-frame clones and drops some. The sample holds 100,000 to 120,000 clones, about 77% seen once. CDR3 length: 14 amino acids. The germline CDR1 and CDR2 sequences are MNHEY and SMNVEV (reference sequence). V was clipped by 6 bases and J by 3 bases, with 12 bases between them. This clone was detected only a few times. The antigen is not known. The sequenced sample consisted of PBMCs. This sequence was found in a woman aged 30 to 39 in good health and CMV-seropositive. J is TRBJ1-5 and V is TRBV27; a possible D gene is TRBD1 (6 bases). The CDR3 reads CASSPQGYNQPQHF. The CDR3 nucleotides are TGTGCCAGCAGCCCACAGGGTTACAATCAGCCCCAGCATTTT.